This is a list of T cell receptor beta chains from one sample in a study of tumor-infiltrating lymphocytes in localized non-small cell lung cancer. Here immunoSEQ multiplex PCR was the method, and the copy in TCRdb shows in-frame clones only, minus some. The sample contains 9,000 to 15,000 clones, 76% of which appear only once. The source material was uninvolved lung tissue not adjacent to the tumor. The receptors originated from a human donor with non-small cell lung cancer. Each CDR3 is given with its conserved first and last residue. D genes are given only for firm matches. Clone size is given for some rows only: seen once, a few or many times, or a class if the clone is expanded.

TRBD2 TRBJ2-1 TRBV4-3 NA TGCGCCAGCAGCCAAGCGGTAACTAGCGGACAGAATGAGCAGTTCTTC CASSQAVTSGQNEQFF
NA TRBJ2-7 TRBV29-1 NA TGCAGCGTTGTAAAGGACACAATATGGGCCGAGCAGTACTTC CSVVKDTIWAEQYF
NA TRBJ1-5 TRBV5-1 NA TGCGCCAGCTCCCTCGGGGGAGGGCAACAGCCCCAGCATTTT CASSLGGGQQPQHF
TRBD1 TRBJ1-2 TRBV4-2 once TGTGCCAGCAGCCAAGTTAGGACAGGGGCTAACAACTATGGCTACACCTTC CASSQVRTGANNYGYTF
TRBD1 TRBJ1-1 TRBV30 few TGTGCCTGGAGCAGGGGGGCTCAACTGAACACTGAAGCTTTCTTT CAWSRGAQLNTEAFF
TRBD1 TRBJ1-1 TRBV19 NA TGTGCCAGTACCCCAATCTTCACAGGGGACACTGAAGCTTTCTTT CASTPIFTGDTEAFF
TRBD2 TRBJ2-3 TRBV4-1 NA TGCGCCAGCAGCCAACCGGGACTAGCGGGAGGGCCCACAGATACGCAGTATTTT CASSQPGLAGGPTDTQYF
TRBD2 TRBJ2-7 TRBV9 NA TGTGCCAGCAGCGTAGCCGGGACTACCTTCTACGAGCAGTACTTC CASSVAGTTFYEQYF
NA TRBJ1-2 TRBV5-6 NA TGTGCCAGCAGCGTGGGGTCCTATGGCTACACCTTC CASSVGSYGYTF
TRBD2 TRBJ2-3 TRBV29-1 NA TGCAGCCTCAGACTAGCGGTGACAGATACGCAGTATTTT CSLRLAVTDTQYF
NA TRBJ1-2 TRBV12-5 NA TGTGCTAGTGGTTTGGTTCTGCGGGCCATATCGTTTTCGGGCTACACCTTC CASGLVLRAISFSGYTF
TRBD2 TRBJ2-7 TRBV5-1 NA TGCGCCAGCAGCTTGGCTAGCGGGAGGTTCGAGCAGTACTTC CASSLASGRFEQYF
NA TRBJ2-7 TRBV2 NA TGTGCCAGCAGTGAGAATTACGAGCAGTACTTC CASSENYEQYF
NA TRBJ1-2 TRBV4-3 NA TGCGCCAGCAGCCAAGGGGTCGGCTATTATGGCTACACCTTC CASSQGVGYYGYTF
TRBD1 TRBJ1-5 TRBV2 once TGTGCCAGCAGGTTGCCGGGACAGAATCAGCCCCAGCATTTT CASRLPGQNQPQHF
NA TRBJ1-6 TRBV6-5 NA TGTGCCAGCAGTTTCTTCTTTTCCGGAACCCTCCACTTT CASSFFFSGTLHF
NA TRBJ2-2 TRBV10-1 NA TGCGCCAGCAGTGGGGGGACTTCCTCCACCGGGGAGCTGTTTTTT CASSGGTSSTGELFF
NA TRBJ2-2 TRBV28 NA TGTGCCAGCAGTCCACTCGACAACTACGGGCGTACGAACACCGGGGAGCTGTTTTTT CASSPLDNYGRTNTGELFF
NA TRBJ1-1 TRBV2 few TGTGCCAGCAGCTCCCAGGGTCTCACTGAAGCTTTCTTT CASSSQGLTEAFF
TRBD1 TRBJ2-5 TRBV2 few TGTGCCAGCAGTGGGGAACAGGGGGCGGAAGAGACCCAGTACTTC CASSGEQGAEETQYF